This entry lists 7 T cell receptor beta chains sequenced from one sample in a study of cytomegalovirus exposure and HLA in healthy donors. The PCR employed 60 Vbeta primers together with 13 Jbeta primers. TCRdb keeps only in-frame clones here, not all; method: immunoSEQ multiplex PCR. The repertoire shows 70,000 to 80,000 clones; the top ten hold 2.5% to 3%. The sample comprised PBMCs. These receptors originate from a man in his forties in good health and CMV-seronegative.

This clone is labeled medium-sized (0.01 to 0.1%) based on frequency. The chain couples TRBV4-1 to TRBJ1-1; perhaps TRBD1 as D (5 bases). Germline CDR1 and CDR2: MGHRA and YSYEKL. This CDR3 has 17 amino acids. The V and J ends lost 3 bases and 3 bases respectively, with 20 bases between them. CDR3 bases: TGCGCCAGCAGCCAGCCGGCGGCGGGACCGCTGTACACTGAAGCTTTCTTT. As protein: CASSQPAAGPLYTEAFF.

This rearrangement joins TRBV5-1 to TRBJ2-7, with 13 bases that match TRBD2. The germline V gene has CDR1 SGHRS and CDR2 YFSETQ. With 2 bases clipped from V and 2 bases from J, the junction kept 13 bases outside the gene matches. The CDR3 has 19 residues. CDR3 coding DNA: TGCGCCAGCAGCTTACCCGGGACTAGCGGGGCTTCCAGGGCCTACGAGCAGTACTTC. It codes for CASSLPGTSGASRAYEQYF.

The chain uses TRBV5-1 and TRBJ2-1; TRBD1 agrees at 7 bases. With 6 bases clipped from V and 0 bases from J, the junction kept 6 bases outside the gene matches. CDR1 SGHRS and CDR2 YFSETQ come from the germline V gene. This CDR3 has 15 amino acids. The CDR3 nucleotides read TGCGCCAGCAAAACACAGGGGACCTCCTACAATGAGCAGTTCTTC. Its translation: CASKTQGTSYNEQFF.

This chain connects TRBV4-1 to TRBJ2-5, with 9 bases identical to TRBD2. J lost 5 bases, V lost 1 base, and 5 bases had no gene match. Per germline, CDR1 MGHRA and CDR2 YSYEKL. This CDR3 has 15 residues. Here the CDR3 reads CASSQGRGGSETQYF. CDR3 nucleotides: TGCGCCAGCAGCCAAGGGCGGGGGGGTTCGGAGACCCAGTACTTC.

By frequency, this clone registers medium-sized. The chain combines TRBV25-1 with TRBJ1-1, with 7 bases matching TRBD1. V shed 5 bases and J 3 bases; nucleotides not matched to a gene: 3. The CDR3 length is 13 residues. The V gene's germline CDR1 is MGHDK and CDR2 SYGVNS. The CDR3 sequence: CASSRQGDTEAFF. Here the CDR3 DNA reads TGTGCCAGCAGTCGACAGGGCGACACTGAAGCTTTCTTT.

The gene calls are TRBV6-4 and TRBJ2-3; D unresolved. The germline V gene encodes CDR1 MRHNA and CDR2 SNTAGT. V was shortened by 4 bases and J by 0 bases, with 5 bases between the two germline ends. This CDR3 comprises 13 residues. CDR3 in amino acids: CASSAISTDTQYF. CDR3 sequence (DNA): TGTGCCAGCAGTGCCATTAGCACAGATACGCAGTATTTT.

The chain links TRBV21-1 to TRBJ2-1; the table's D call, TRBD1, was not checked against the DNA. TRBV21-1 is labeled a pseudogene. The CDR3 covers 16 residues. The CDR3 DNA follows: TGTGCCAGCAGCAAACCTAAAGGGGCTTTCTACAATGAGCAGTTCTTC. This encodes CASSKPKGAFYNEQFF.